The 13 T cell receptor beta chains reported below all come from one sample, sequenced in a study of blood T cell repertoires in COVID-19. Assay used: immunoSEQ multiplex PCR; TCRdb lists only in-frame clones, some missing. The sample has a few hundred thousand clones; roughly 90% are singletons. Sequences were obtained from peripheral blood. The receptors shown here come from a man aged 35 to 55 with acute or convalescent COVID-19.

This clone was seen just once. The V call is TRBV18, the J call TRBJ2-3; 14 positions match TRBD2. The V gene's germline CDR1 is KGHSH and CDR2 LQKENI. Trimming cost V 6 bases and J 5 bases; bases outside gene matches: 10. This CDR3 contains 17 residues. CDR3 in amino acids: CASSDRLAGGPGDTQYF. The CDR3 DNA reads TGTGCCAGCTCGGACAGACTAGCGGGGGGGCCGGGAGATACGCAGTATTTT.

The chain uses TRBV7-8 and TRBJ2-7; TRBD2 matches 9 bases. V gave up 1 base and J gave up 0 bases; unmatched junction bases: 4. The CDR3 spans 16 residues. From germline, CDR1 is SGHVS and CDR2 FQNEAQ. CDR3 sequence: CASSLGVAGVSYEQYF. In DNA form, the CDR3 reads TGTGCCAGCAGCTTAGGTGTAGCGGGGGTCTCCTACGAGCAGTACTTC.

The CDR3 reads CASSLIGDPGGPEAFF. CDR3 DNA: TGTGCCAGCAGCTTAATAGGGGACCCAGGGGGGCCTGAAGCTTTCTTT. The chain uses TRBV7-2 and TRBJ1-1, with TRBD1 matching over 7 bases. V lost 2 bases, J lost 6 bases, and 12 bases stayed unmatched. The CDR3 loop spans 16 amino acids. CDR1 SGHTA and CDR2 FQGNSA come from the germline V gene.

The rearrangement uses TRBV6-5 and TRBJ1-1; D not resolved. CDR1 is MNHEY and CDR2 is SVGAGI in the germline V gene. CDR3 length equals 13 residues. V lost 5 bases to trimming and J lost 5 bases, with 12 bases between them. Here the CDR3 reads CASSPGSKTEAFF. The CDR3, as DNA: TGTGCCAGCAGTCCCGGGAGCAAAACTGAAGCTTTCTTT.

This clone appeared a single time. The gene calls are TRBV27 and TRBJ1-5; D is unresolved. The CDR3 sequence is 14 residues long. Germline lookup yields CDR1 MNHEY and CDR2 SMNVEV (reference sequence). Trimming took off 3 bases at V and 4 bases at J, with 10 bases between the two ends. The CDR3 region has the DNA TGTGCCAGCAGTTTGTTGGCGGGTAATCAGCCCCAGCATTTT. It translates to CASSLLAGNQPQHF.

This clone was picked up one time. The chain recombines TRBV5-1 with TRBJ2-1, with TRBD2 matching over 9 bases. Looked up from germline, CDR1 is SGHRS and CDR2 is YFSETQ. This CDR3 has 16 residues. The trim removed 7 bases at V and 7 bases at J, leaving 15 bases unmatched. The DNA of the CDR3 is TGCGCCAGCGGAGCCCTCTGGCGGGGGGGCTGGAATGAGCAGTTCTTC. It is translated as CASGALWRGGWNEQFF.

The chain has TRBV27 and TRBJ2-7; D may be TRBD1 (6 bases). The length of the CDR3 is 15 residues. V was shortened by 4 bases and J by 0 bases, with 13 bases between the two germline ends. CDR1 and CDR2 from the germline V gene are MNHEY and SMNVEV (reference sequence). CDR3 coding DNA: TGTGCCAGCAGTTCGACAGGCTTAAGCTCCTACGAGCAGTACTTC. Translated, it gives CASSSTGLSSYEQYF.

The V call is TRBV27, the J call TRBJ2-2; D perhaps matches TRBD1 (7 bases). The germline gives CDR1 MNHEY, CDR2 SMNVEV (reference sequence). The CDR3 is 16 residues long. With 5 bases removed from V and 4 bases from J, the gap between germline ends came to 17 bases. CDR3 in DNA: TGTGCCAGCAGTGGACGACAGGGAGGAATCACCGGGGAGCTGTTTTTT. It translates to CASSGRQGGITGELFF.

This clone was picked up one time. The rearrangement joins TRBV24-1 to TRBJ2-3, with 12 bases aligning to TRBD2. V was clipped by 3 bases and J by 8 bases; unmatched bases: 8. CDR1 KGHDR and CDR2 SFDVKD come from the germline V gene. CDR3 length equals 16 residues. CDR3: CATSDRTSGVQGTQYF. CDR3 in DNA: TGTGCCACCAGTGATAGGACTAGCGGGGTACAGGGTACGCAGTATTTT.

V usage is TRBV27 and J usage is TRBJ1-5; D uncertain. V lost 8 bases, J lost 4 bases, and 12 bases lay in between. Germline CDR1 reads MNHEY; CDR2 reads SMNVEV (reference sequence). The CDR3 runs 13 residues. The CDR3 DNA sequence: TGTGCCAGCGGTGTTTGGAGGAATCAGCCCCAGCATTTT. This encodes CASGVWRNQPQHF.

This chain joins TRBV6-5 and TRBJ1-1, with 7 bases aligning to TRBD1. V trimming: 0 bases; J trimming: 0 bases; junction bases outside the gene matches: 1. This CDR3 spans 15 amino acids. Germline values: CDR1 MNHEY, CDR2 SVGAGI. CDR3 DNA sequence: TGTGCCAGCAGTTACTCGGGACAGATGAACACTGAAGCTTTCTTT. Encoded protein: CASSYSGQMNTEAFF.

This clone was observed a single time. The chain combines TRBV29-1 with TRBJ2-1, with a tentative D call TRBD2 (5 bases). Germline CDR1 reads SQVTM; CDR2 reads ANQGSEA. Trimming took off 3 bases at V and 9 bases at J, with 15 bases between the two ends. The CDR3 runs 13 residues. The CDR3 spells CSVEILDILEQFF. Written as DNA, the CDR3 is TGCAGCGTTGAGATACTAGATATCCTTGAGCAGTTCTTC.

The CDR3 DNA reads as TGCGCCAGCAGCCCCAGTACAGGGACCTATGGCTACACCTTC. Protein: CASSPSTGTYGYTF. V usage is TRBV5-1 and J usage is TRBJ1-2; D is possibly TRBD1 (6 bases). With 4 bases removed from V and 4 bases from J, the gap between germline ends came to 14 bases. The CDR3 has 14 amino acids. The germline V gene has CDR1 SGHRS and CDR2 YFSETQ.